The 15 T cell receptor beta chains in this list originate from one sample, sequenced in a study of cytomegalovirus exposure and HLA in healthy donors. Produced via immunoSEQ multiplex PCR; TCRdb's table is partial and in-frame only. The sample lists 200,000 to 250,000 clones; about 83% were seen once. Sequencing was carried out using PBMCs. The origin of the receptors is a man between 18 and 29 years old in good health and CMV-seronegative.

This chain links TRBV7-9 with TRBJ2-5, with 7 bases fitting TRBD1. Germline V gene lookup returns CDR1 SEHNR and CDR2 FQNEAQ (reference sequence). The trim removed 7 bases at V and 2 bases at J, leaving 10 bases unmatched. There are 15 residues in the CDR3. For the CDR3, the DNA is TGTGCCAGCACCCAAGGGACAGCTACTCAAGAGACCCAGTACTTC. It translates to CASTQGTATQETQYF.

The chain recombines TRBV27 with TRBJ2-1, with D unresolved. CDR3 size: 15 residues. Trimming left V 2 bases short and J 8 bases short, with 16 bases between. CDR1 and CDR2 from the germline V gene are MNHEY and SMNVEV (reference sequence). CDR3 coding DNA: TGTGCCAGCAGTTTAATGCGCCCCTCAGGCGATGAGCAGTTCTTC. Translating it yields CASSLMRPSGDEQFF.

The chain has TRBV5-4 and TRBJ2-7; D possibly corresponds to TRBD2 (6 bases). The CDR3 consists of 15 residues. V was trimmed by 4 bases and J by 3 bases, leaving 17 bases between them. Germline V gives CDR1 SGHNT, CDR2 YYREEE (reference sequence). The CDR3, as DNA: TGTGCCAGCAGCCCGGAGGAGGGCCCCTACTACGAGCAGTACTTC. This gives the protein CASSPEEGPYYEQYF.

This chain connects TRBV6-5 to TRBJ1-2; 7 bases line up with TRBD1. CDR1 MNHEY and CDR2 SVGAGI come from the germline V gene. The CDR3 totals 15 residues. V lost 6 bases to trimming and J lost 6 bases; unmatched junction nucleotides: 13. The CDR3 nucleotides are TGTGCCAGCAGCGAGGGGGCCAGTAGGGGGAATGGCTACACCTTC. Translated, it gives CASSEGASRGNGYTF.

This clone showed up just once. This rearrangement joins TRBV5-4 to TRBJ2-7; tentative D call: TRBD2 (6 bases). The CDR3 has 13 amino acids. CDR1 and CDR2 (germline): SGHNT, YYREEE (reference sequence). V was clipped by 9 bases and J by 3 bases, with 16 bases between them. The chain's CDR3 is CATHRTTDYEQYF. The CDR3 DNA follows: TGTGCCACACACCGGACTACCGACTACGAGCAGTACTTC.

This sequence joins TRBV6-5 and TRBJ1-4, with D perhaps matching TRBD1 (6 bases). CDR3 size: 15 residues. With 6 bases removed from V and 10 bases from J, the gap between germline ends came to 21 bases. Germline assignment: CDR1 MNHEY and CDR2 SVGAGI. In DNA, the CDR3 is TGTGCCAGCAGACCCCAAGGGGGGAGGGGCCGAAAACTGTTTTTT. This gives the protein CASRPQGGRGRKLFF.

The CDR3 protein is CASSGRLAGGDNEQFF. The CDR3 nucleotides read TGTGCCAGCAGCGGCCGACTAGCGGGGGGGGACAATGAGCAGTTCTTC. This chain connects TRBV7-8 to TRBJ2-1, with 14 positions matching TRBD2. In germline, CDR1 is SGHVS, CDR2 FQNEAQ. V dropped 5 bases and J dropped 5; count of bases not matched to a gene: 5. The CDR3 contains 16 residues.

This clone was counted only a few times. The genes are TRBV5-1 and TRBJ1-2; D is undetermined. This CDR3 has 14 amino acids. V dropped 0 bases and J dropped 4 bases, with 10 bases sitting between them. CDR1 is SGHRS, CDR2 YFSETQ, per germline. CDR3 nucleotides: TGCGCCAGCAGCTTGGCCGAGGGTCCCTATGGCTACACCTTC. Its translation is CASSLAEGPYGYTF. The full variable domain, its missing parts supplied by reference TRBV5-1 and TRBJ1-2, is KAGVTQTPRYLIKTRGQQVTLSCSPISGHRSVSWYQQTPGQGLQFLFEYFSETQRNKGNFPGRFSGRQFSNSRSEMNVSTLELGDSALYLCASSLAEGPYGYTFGSGTRLTVV.

The V gene is TRBV7-2, the J gene TRBJ2-1, with 8 positions matching TRBD2. This CDR3 is built from 18 residues. Germline values: CDR1 SGHTA, CDR2 FQGNSA. The junction had 12 bases not matched to a gene; V was cut back by 0 bases and J by 5 bases. This CDR3 is CASSLALISGGLNNEQFF. In DNA form, the CDR3 reads TGTGCCAGCAGCTTAGCTCTCATAAGCGGGGGACTGAACAATGAGCAGTTCTTC.

The chain recombines TRBV2 with TRBJ1-3; 7 bases are shared with TRBD1. Germline assignment: CDR1 SNHLY and CDR2 FYNNEI. The ends lost 2 bases at V and 4 bases at J; junction bases unmatched: 2. The CDR3 consists of 14 residues. The CDR3 reads CASSESRGGNTIYF. The DNA of the CDR3 is TGTGCCAGCAGTGAAAGCAGGGGGGGAAACACCATATATTTT.

The V gene is TRBV15, the J gene TRBJ1-5; no definite D call. Trimming removed 9 bases at V and 0 bases at J, with 18 bases between. In germline, CDR1 is LNHNV, CDR2 YYDKDF (reference sequence). CDR3 length: 16 amino acids. The CDR3 region has the DNA TGTGCCACTCAATCGGGGAGAGGAGATAGCAATCAGCCCCAGCATTTT. This gives the protein CATQSGRGDSNQPQHF.

The chain uses TRBV18 and TRBJ1-2, with 7 bases that match TRBD1. CDR3 size: 17 residues. With 2 bases clipped from V and 2 bases from J, the junction kept 11 bases outside the gene matches. In germline, CDR1 is KGHSH, CDR2 LQKENI. CDR3 nucleotides: TGTGCCAGCTCACCAACCGGCACAGGGGCCCGCAACTATGGCTACACCTTC. Translating it yields CASSPTGTGARNYGYTF.

V usage is TRBV4-3 and J usage is TRBJ1-5; TRBD1 matches at 7 bases. The V gene end was trimmed by 1 base and the J gene end by 4 bases; junction bases not matched to a gene: 1. This CDR3 contains 14 residues. Germline V gives CDR1 LGHNA, CDR2 YSLEER. The CDR3 spells CASSQAGGNQPQHF. CDR3 nucleotides: TGCGCCAGCAGCCAAGCAGGGGGAAATCAGCCCCAGCATTTT.

This chain uses TRBV5-4 with TRBJ2-2; D is perhaps TRBD2 (6 bases). V was trimmed by 4 bases and J by 6 bases, leaving 16 bases between them. This CDR3 has 15 residues. The germline gives CDR1 SGHNT, CDR2 YYREEE (reference sequence). The CDR3 spells CASSAGSERAGELFF. The CDR3 DNA reads TGTGCCAGCAGCGCGGGGTCTGAGAGGGCCGGGGAGCTGTTTTTT.

V gene TRBV4-3 combines with J gene TRBJ2-1; 14 nucleotides agree with TRBD2. Germline V gives CDR1 LGHNA, CDR2 YSLEER. J was trimmed by 4 bases and V by 0 bases; bases with no gene match: 8. The CDR3 covers 19 residues. In DNA, the CDR3 is TGCGCCAGCAGCCAAGAACCCAGGACTAGCGGGGGGACTTACAATGAGCAGTTCTTC. Translating gives CASSQEPRTSGGTYNEQFF.